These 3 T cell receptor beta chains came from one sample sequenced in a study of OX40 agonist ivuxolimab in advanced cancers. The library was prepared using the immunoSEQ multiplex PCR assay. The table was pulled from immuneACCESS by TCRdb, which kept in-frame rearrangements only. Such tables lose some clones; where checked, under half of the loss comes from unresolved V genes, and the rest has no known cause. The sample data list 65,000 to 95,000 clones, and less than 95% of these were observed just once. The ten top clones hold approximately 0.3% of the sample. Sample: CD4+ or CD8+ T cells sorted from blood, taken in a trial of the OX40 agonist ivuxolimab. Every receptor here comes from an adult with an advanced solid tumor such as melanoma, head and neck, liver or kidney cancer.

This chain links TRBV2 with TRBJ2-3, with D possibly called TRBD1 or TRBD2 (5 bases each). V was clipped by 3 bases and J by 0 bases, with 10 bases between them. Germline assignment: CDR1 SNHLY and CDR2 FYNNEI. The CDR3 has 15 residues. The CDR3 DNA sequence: TGTGCCAGCAGTGACCCGGGGCCCAGCACAGATACGCAGTATTTT. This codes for CASSDPGPSTDTQYF.

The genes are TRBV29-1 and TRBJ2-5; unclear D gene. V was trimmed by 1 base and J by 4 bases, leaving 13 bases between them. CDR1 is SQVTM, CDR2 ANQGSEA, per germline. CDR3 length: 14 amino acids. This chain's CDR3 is CSVEGAETGETQYF. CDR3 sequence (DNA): TGCAGCGTTGAAGGGGCTGAAACCGGAGAGACCCAGTACTTC.

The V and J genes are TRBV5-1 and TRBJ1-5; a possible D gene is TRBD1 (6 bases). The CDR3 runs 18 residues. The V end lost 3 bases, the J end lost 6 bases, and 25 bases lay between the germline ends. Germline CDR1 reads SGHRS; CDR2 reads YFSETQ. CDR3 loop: CASSWGPLTGLVSQPQHF. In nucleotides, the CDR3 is TGCGCCAGCAGCTGGGGCCCCCTTACAGGGTTGGTTTCTCAGCCCCAGCATTTT. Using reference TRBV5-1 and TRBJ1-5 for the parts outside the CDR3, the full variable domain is KAGVTQTPRYLIKTRGQQVTLSCSPISGHRSVSWYQQTPGQGLQFLFEYFSETQRNKGNFPGRFSGRQFSNSRSEMNVSTLELGDSALYLCASSWGPLTGLVSQPQHFGDGTRLSIL.